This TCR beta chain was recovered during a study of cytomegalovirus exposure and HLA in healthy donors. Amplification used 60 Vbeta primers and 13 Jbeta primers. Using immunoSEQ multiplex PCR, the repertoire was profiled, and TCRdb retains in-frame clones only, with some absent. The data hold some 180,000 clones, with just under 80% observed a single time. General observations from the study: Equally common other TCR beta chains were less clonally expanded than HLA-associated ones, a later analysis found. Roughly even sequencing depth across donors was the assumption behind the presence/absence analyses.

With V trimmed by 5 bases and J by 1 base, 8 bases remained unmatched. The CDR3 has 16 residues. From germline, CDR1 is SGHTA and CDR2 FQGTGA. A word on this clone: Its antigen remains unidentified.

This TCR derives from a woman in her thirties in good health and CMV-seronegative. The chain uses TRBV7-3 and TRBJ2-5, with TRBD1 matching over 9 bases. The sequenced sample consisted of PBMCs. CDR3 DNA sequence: TGTGCCAGCAGCCTAAACAGGGGGCAGGGCCAAGAGACCCAGTACTTC. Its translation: CASSLNRGQGQETQYF.